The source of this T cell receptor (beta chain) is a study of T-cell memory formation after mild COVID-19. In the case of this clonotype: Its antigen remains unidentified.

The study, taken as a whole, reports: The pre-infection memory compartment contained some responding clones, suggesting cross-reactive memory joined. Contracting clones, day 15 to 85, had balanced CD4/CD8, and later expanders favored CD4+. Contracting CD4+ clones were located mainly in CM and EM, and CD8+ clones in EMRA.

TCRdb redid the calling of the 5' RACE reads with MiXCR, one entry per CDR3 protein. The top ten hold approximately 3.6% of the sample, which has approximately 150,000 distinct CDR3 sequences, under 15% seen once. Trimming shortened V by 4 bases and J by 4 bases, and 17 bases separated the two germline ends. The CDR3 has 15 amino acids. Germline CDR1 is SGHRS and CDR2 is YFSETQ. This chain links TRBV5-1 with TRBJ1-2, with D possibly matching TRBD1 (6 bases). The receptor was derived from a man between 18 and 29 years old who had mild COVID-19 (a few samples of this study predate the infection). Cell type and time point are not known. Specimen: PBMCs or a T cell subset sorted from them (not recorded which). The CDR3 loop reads CASSPAGTPSYGYTF. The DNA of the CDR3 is TGCGCCAGCAGCCCTGCCGGGACACCGAGCTATGGCTACACCTTC. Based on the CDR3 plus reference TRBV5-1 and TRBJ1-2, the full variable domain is KAGVTQTPRYLIKTRGQQVTLSCSPISGHRSVSWYQQTPGQGLQFLFEYFSETQRNKGNFPGRFSGRQFSNSRSEMNVSTLELGDSALYLCASSPAGTPSYGYTFGSGTRLTVV.